This T cell receptor beta chain was retrieved from a study of blood T cell repertoires in COVID-19. At the level of the study: Samples of COVID-19 (acute and convalescent) were obtained from the United States, Italy and Spain. The cDNA or gDNA used as material had been derived from T cells, B-cell-depleted T cells, or PBMCs.

This clone has at least ten counts. The germline CDR1 and CDR2 sequences are SGHNT and YYREEE (reference sequence). Trimming removed 5 bases from V and 2 bases from J, with 4 bases in between. CDR3 size: 11 residues. Original processing methods: Amplification from reference gene primers served as the basis for estimated nucleated cell counts. Sequencing used immunoSEQ multiplex PCR; TCRdb keeps in-frame clones, though not all of them. V and J calls plus clone size are reproduced from that table; the DNA served to infer D and trimming. The sample holds 100,000 to 150,000 clones, about three quarters seen once.

The TCR was taken from a woman in her 70s with acute or convalescent COVID-19. The rearrangement uses TRBV5-4 and TRBJ2-5; D is uncertain. Input material: peripheral blood. The CDR3 DNA follows: TGTGCCAGCAGTTATCAAGAGACCCAGTACTTC. This gives the protein CASSYQETQYF.